These 26 T cell receptor beta chains originate from one sample sequenced in a study of blood T cell repertoires in COVID-19. Clones were read by immunoSEQ multiplex PCR, and TCRdb kept only the in-frame ones, dropping some. The sample has roughly 200,000 clones; approximately 85% are singletons. The sequenced sample was peripheral blood. These receptors were obtained from a woman aged 55-69 years with acute or convalescent COVID-19.

The chain carries TRBV2 and TRBJ1-1; maybe TRBD1 (6 bases). The germline V gene has CDR1 SNHLY and CDR2 FYNNEI. Trimming left V 6 bases short and J 0 bases short, with 14 bases between. CDR3 length: 15 residues. CDR3: CASSSQGLVNTEAFF. The DNA for the CDR3 is TGTGCCAGCAGCTCACAGGGATTGGTGAACACTGAAGCTTTCTTT.

The chain recombines TRBV28 with TRBJ1-1; tentatively, D is TRBD1 (6 bases). The CDR3 is 15 amino acids. In germline, CDR1 is MDHEN, CDR2 SYDVKM. Trimming removed 5 bases at V and 3 bases at J, with 16 bases between. As DNA, the CDR3 is TGTGCCAGCAGTCCTCTAGGACAGCTATACACTGAAGCTTTCTTT. This encodes CASSPLGQLYTEAFF.

V is TRBV9 and J is TRBJ2-1; D remains unclear. Germline values: CDR1 SGDLS, CDR2 YYNGEE. Trimming stripped 0 bases from V and 0 bases from J, with 4 bases between. The CDR3 extends over 14 amino acids. For the CDR3, the DNA is TGTGCCAGCAGCGTAGATAGCTCCTACAATGAGCAGTTCTTC. As protein: CASSVDSSYNEQFF. Supplemented by reference TRBV9 and TRBJ2-1, the full variable domain reads DSGVTQTPKHLITATGQRVTLRCSPRSGDLSVYWYQQSLDQGLQFLIQYYNGEERAKGNILERFSAQQFPDLHSELNLSSLELGDSALYFCASSVDSSYNEQFFGPGTRLTVL.

The genes are TRBV6-2 or TRBV6-3 and TRBJ2-7, with 8 bases that match TRBD1. V shed 3 bases, J shed 4 bases, and the junction held 11 bases outside the gene matches. The CDR3 length is 16 residues. From germline, CDR1 is MNHEY and CDR2 SVGEGT. The CDR3 region has the DNA TGTGCCAGCAGTTATAAGGGGACAGGTTTTTCTTACGAGCAGTACTTC. It codes for CASSYKGTGFSYEQYF.

The chain is built from TRBV5-1 and TRBJ2-1; D perhaps matches TRBD2 (6 bases). Germline V gene sequence: CDR1 SGHRS, CDR2 YFSETQ. Deletions cut 4 bases from V and 9 bases from J, with 8 bases between. The CDR3 totals 11 residues. The DNA of the CDR3 is TGCGCCAGCAGCATCGGGGGTGAGCAGTTCTTC. Translation gives CASSIGGEQFF.

The gene calls are TRBV11-1 and TRBJ1-2; D is perhaps TRBD1 (5 bases). Germline V gives CDR1 SGHAT, CDR2 FQDESV (reference sequence). The CDR3 is made up of 14 amino acids. V lost 6 bases to trimming and J lost 5 bases, with 16 bases between them. CDR3 region: CASRRDELGYGYTF. CDR3 nucleotide sequence: TGTGCCAGCAGGCGGGACGAGCTGGGGTATGGCTACACCTTC.

The chain couples TRBV27 to TRBJ2-2; D is ambiguous. With 3 bases removed from V and 6 bases from J, the gap between germline ends came to 11 bases. Germline CDR1 and CDR2: MNHEY and SMNVEV (reference sequence). This CDR3 has 14 amino acids. The CDR3 loop reads CASSFSGVAGELFF. CDR3 in DNA: TGTGCCAGCAGTTTCTCGGGTGTGGCCGGGGAGCTGTTTTTT.

This chain joins TRBV10-1 and TRBJ2-1; 8 nucleotides agree with TRBD1. Per germline, CDR1 WNHNN and CDR2 SYGVQD (reference sequence). The CDR3 loop spans 13 amino acids. Trimming cost V 9 bases and J 4 bases; bases outside gene matches: 5. The CDR3, as DNA: TGCGCCAGTTCCAGACAGGGGTACAATGAGCAGTTCTTC. Amino acid sequence: CASSRQGYNEQFF.

The chain is built from TRBV27 and TRBJ2-4; TRBD2 agrees at 8 bases. Losses at the gene ends were 7 bases for V and 0 bases for J; bases not matched to a gene: 5. The CDR3 has 15 amino acids. The germline gives CDR1 MNHEY, CDR2 SMNVEV (reference sequence). DNA for the CDR3: TGTGCCAGCACCCCGGGAGGGGTAGCCAAAAACATTCAGTACTTC. This gives the protein CASTPGGVAKNIQYF.

The chain uses TRBV27 and TRBJ2-5, with TRBD1 matching 8 bases. Germline V gene sequence: CDR1 MNHEY, CDR2 SMNVEV (reference sequence). The CDR3 has 15 residues. V dropped 3 bases and J dropped 6; count of bases not matched to a gene: 9. CDR3 loop: CASSFGTGKGKTQYF. For the CDR3, the DNA is TGTGCCAGCAGTTTCGGGACAGGTAAAGGAAAGACCCAGTACTTC.

The chain carries TRBV2 and TRBJ2-7; possible D gene TRBD1, 5 bases. Trimming shortened V by 7 bases and J by 4 bases, and 20 bases separated the two germline ends. The CDR3 extends over 15 amino acids. Germline CDR1 SNHLY, CDR2 FYNNEI. For the CDR3, the DNA is TGTGCCAGCACTCAGACAGCGCTATCCTCTTACGAGCAGTACGTC. Residues: CASTQTALSSYEQYV.

The CDR3 protein is CASSGLWGANVLTF. CDR3 DNA sequence: TGTGCCAGCAGCGGGCTCTGGGGGGCCAACGTCCTGACTTTC. The J gene is TRBJ2-6, the V gene TRBV7-8; no definite D call. Trimming removed 5 bases at V and 4 bases at J, with 9 bases between. This CDR3 has 14 residues. From germline, CDR1 is SGHVS and CDR2 FQNEAQ. Together with reference TRBV7-8 and TRBJ2-6, the CDR3 gives the full variable domain: GAGVSQSPRYKVAKRGQDVALRCDPISGHVSLFWYQQALGQGPEFLTYFQNEAQLDKSGLPSDRFFAERPEGSVSTLKIQRTQQEDSAVYLCASSGLWGANVLTFGAGSRLTVL.

This sequence joins TRBV12-3 or TRBV12-4 and TRBJ2-1; no definite D call. V was shortened by 6 bases and J by 6 bases, with 9 bases between the two germline ends. This CDR3 spans 12 amino acids. The CDR3 DNA reads as TGTGCCAGCAGACCCGCGAGCAATGAGCAGTTCTTC. Protein: CASRPASNEQFF.

The J gene is TRBJ2-7, the V gene TRBV15; 9 bases map to TRBD1. The V segment lost 0 bases and the J segment 7 bases; nucleotides outside the gene matches: 7. The CDR3 spans 15 residues. Germline CDR1 reads LNHNV; CDR2 reads YYDKDF (reference sequence). The CDR3 is CATSRDGRTGEEQYV. DNA of the CDR3: TGTGCCACCAGCAGAGATGGAAGGACAGGGGAAGAGCAGTACGTC.

CDR3 sequence reads: CASSLGTSGSYEQYF. The CDR3 DNA is TGTGCCAGCAGTCTCGGGACTAGCGGCTCCTACGAGCAGTACTTC. This chain connects TRBV28 to TRBJ2-7; TRBD2 matches at 11 bases. Trimming removed 5 bases from V and 0 bases from J; junction bases left unmatched: 3. Germline V gene lookup returns CDR1 MDHEN and CDR2 SYDVKM. The CDR3 consists of 15 residues.

This rearrangement joins TRBV6-5 to TRBJ1-5; TRBD1 is a possible D gene (5 bases). V was clipped by 6 bases and J by 5 bases, with 17 bases between them. This CDR3 is 15 amino acids long. CDR1 is MNHEY and CDR2 is SVGAGI in the germline V gene. CDR3 sequence: CASSRLTGTDQPQHF. CDR3 sequence (DNA): TGTGCCAGCAGCCGGCTAACGGGGACTGATCAGCCCCAGCATTTT.

V is TRBV29-1 and J is TRBJ2-2; 8 bases agree with TRBD1. The V and J ends lost 3 bases and 5 bases, in that order; junction bases with no gene match: 2. This CDR3 contains 13 residues. Germline V lookup: CDR1 SQVTM, CDR2 ANQGSEA. The CDR3 DNA follows: TGCAGCGTTGACAGGGGGCTGACCGGGGAGCTGTTTTTT. Its protein product is CSVDRGLTGELFF.

CDR3 sequence (DNA): TGTGCCAGCAGTTTTCGGACAGCCAATTCACCCCTCCACTTT. This gives the protein CASSFRTANSPLHF. The V call is TRBV27, the J call TRBJ1-6, with TRBD1 as a possible D gene (6 bases). CDR3 length: 14 amino acids. The germline gives CDR1 MNHEY, CDR2 SMNVEV (reference sequence). The V end was cut by 3 bases, the J end by 7 bases, with 10 bases between.

The chain couples TRBV19 to TRBJ1-2, with D possibly matching TRBD1 (5 bases). Per germline, CDR1 LNHDA and CDR2 SQIVND (reference sequence). Trimming took 3 bases from V and 5 from J, leaving 19 bases between them. The CDR3 is 16 amino acids. CDR3 loop: CASSIMGAGAGYGYTF. DNA of the CDR3: TGTGCCAGTAGTATCATGGGCGCTGGGGCCGGGTATGGCTACACCTTC.

The V gene is TRBV7-8, the J gene TRBJ1-1; TRBD1 is a possible D gene (5 bases). CDR1 and CDR2 (germline): SGHVS, FQNEAQ. Between the trimmed V and J ends, which lost 5 bases and 7 bases, there was a span of 20 bases. The CDR3 is 15 residues long. The CDR3 DNA reads TGTGCCAGCAGCCTCGGAGGGGTCTGGACTGGTGAAGCTTTCTTT. As protein: CASSLGGVWTGEAFF. The whole variable domain, remainder taken from reference TRBV7-8 and TRBJ1-1, is GAGVSQSPRYKVAKRGQDVALRCDPISGHVSLFWYQQALGQGPEFLTYFQNEAQLDKSGLPSDRFFAERPEGSVSTLKIQRTQQEDSAVYLCASSLGGVWTGEAFFGQGTRLTVV.

This clone was seen more than once but under ten times. The chain links TRBV10-3 to TRBJ2-5; 9 bases match TRBD2. Germline values: CDR1 ENHRY, CDR2 SYGVKD. Trimming at V came to 10 bases and at J to 5 bases, leaving 5 bases not matched to a gene. This CDR3 is built from 12 residues. The DNA of the CDR3 is TGTGCCACGGGCGGGGGGGCGGAGACCCAGTACTTC. This codes for CATGGGAETQYF.

The chain recombines TRBV27 with TRBJ2-7, with TRBD1 as a possible D gene (6 bases). Germline V gives CDR1 MNHEY, CDR2 SMNVEV (reference sequence). Trimming took 1 base from V and 6 from J, leaving 13 bases between them. The CDR3 has 14 residues. The CDR3 sequence is CASSLLRQDGEQYF. The CDR3 DNA follows: TGTGCCAGCAGTTTATTAAGACAGGACGGCGAGCAGTACTTC.

The V gene is TRBV5-1, the J gene TRBJ2-7, with a tentative D call TRBD2 (5 bases). This CDR3 is 13 amino acids long. Germline CDR1 is SGHRS and CDR2 is YFSETQ. Deletions cut 2 bases from V and 7 bases from J, with 13 bases between. This chain's CDR3 is CASSFDSPGEQYF. For the CDR3, the DNA is TGCGCCAGCAGCTTCGATTCGCCGGGGGAGCAGTACTTC.

This clone was seen a handful of times. The rearrangement links TRBV24-1 to TRBJ2-1, with 8 bases that match TRBD2. Trimming removed 3 bases from V and 2 bases from J; junction bases left unmatched: 5. CDR1 and CDR2 from the germline V gene are KGHDR and SFDVKD. The CDR3 has 16 amino acids. The CDR3 DNA follows: TGTGCCACCAGTGATAGTAGCGGGAACCCCTACAATGAGCAGTTCTTC. Its translation is CATSDSSGNPYNEQFF.

With regard to this clone: Other nucleotide sequences in the sample specify the same CDR3. The rearrangement joins TRBV10-3 to TRBJ1-2; 7 bases align to TRBD1. CDR1 is ENHRY, CDR2 SYGVKD, per germline. With V trimmed by 6 bases and J by 5 bases, 6 bases remained unmatched. The CDR3 runs 13 residues. CDR3 residues: CAISPDRVYGYTF. Written as DNA, the CDR3 is TGTGCCATCAGCCCCGACAGGGTGTATGGCTACACCTTC.

The rearrangement links TRBV7-3 to TRBJ1-1; D is perhaps TRBD1 (6 bases). The CDR3 totals 14 residues. The V end lost 5 bases, the J end lost 0 bases, and 10 bases lay between the germline ends. Germline V gene sequence: CDR1 SGHTA, CDR2 FQGTGA. The CDR3 spells CASSATGMNTEAFF. The CDR3 region has the DNA TGTGCCAGCAGCGCAACAGGGATGAACACTGAAGCTTTCTTT.